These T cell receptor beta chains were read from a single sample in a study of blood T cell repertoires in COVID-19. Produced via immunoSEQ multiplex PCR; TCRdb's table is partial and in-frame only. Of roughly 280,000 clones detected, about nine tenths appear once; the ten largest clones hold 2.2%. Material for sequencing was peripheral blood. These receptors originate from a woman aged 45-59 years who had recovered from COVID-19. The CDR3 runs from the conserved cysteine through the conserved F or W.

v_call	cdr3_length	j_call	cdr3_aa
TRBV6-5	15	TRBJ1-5	CASSLRTGGNQPQHF
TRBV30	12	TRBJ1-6	CAWDRVNSPLHF
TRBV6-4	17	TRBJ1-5	CARRGGQGKEGNQPQHF
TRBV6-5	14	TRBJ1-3	CASTTDRSGNTIYF
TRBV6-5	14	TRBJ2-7	CASTWGPGTTEQYF
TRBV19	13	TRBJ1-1	CASSSTSQTVAFF
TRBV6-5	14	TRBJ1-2	CASSIGLYTYGYTF
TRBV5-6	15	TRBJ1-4	CASSPAGQGNEKLFF
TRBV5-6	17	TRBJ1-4	CASSSGTGVVGEEKLFF
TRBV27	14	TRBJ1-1	CASSLGRRNTEAFF
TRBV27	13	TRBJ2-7	CATRSGVLQEQYF
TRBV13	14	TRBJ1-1	CASSSRTGRGEAFF
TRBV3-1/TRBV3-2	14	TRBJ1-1	CASSQVLSNTEAFF
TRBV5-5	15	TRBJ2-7	CASSHTPGQSYEQYF
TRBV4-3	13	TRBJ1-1	CASSQARFTEAFF
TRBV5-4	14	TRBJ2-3	CASSLGNSGDTQYF
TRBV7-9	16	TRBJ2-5	CASSLGRGLLSETQYF
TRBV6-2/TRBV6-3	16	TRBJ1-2	CASSQRDRVKRRGYTF
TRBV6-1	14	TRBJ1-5	CASSEARRDQPQHF
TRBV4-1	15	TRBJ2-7	CASSQEEGQYYEQYF
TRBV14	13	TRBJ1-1	CASSSVSGSEAFF
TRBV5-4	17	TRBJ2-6	CASSLDPGGAGANVLTF
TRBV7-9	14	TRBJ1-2	CASSHHDSNYGYTF
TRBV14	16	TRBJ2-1	CASSHPQLAVNNEQFF
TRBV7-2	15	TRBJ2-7	CASSLAAGGRYEQYF
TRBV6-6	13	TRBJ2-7	CASSSGTVGEQYF
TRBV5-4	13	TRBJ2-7	CASRGQGSYEQYF
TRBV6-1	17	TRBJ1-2	CASSEASAAGGLYGYTF
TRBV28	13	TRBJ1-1	CASSLFRGSEAFF
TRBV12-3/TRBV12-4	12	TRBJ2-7	CASSFNPYEQYF
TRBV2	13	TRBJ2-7	CASQTGGIYEQYF
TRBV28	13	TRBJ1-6	CASSTGADSPLHF
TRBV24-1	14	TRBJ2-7	CATSDPGQPYEQYF
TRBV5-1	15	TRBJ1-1	CASSLGLQGGTEAFF
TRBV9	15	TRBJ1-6	CASSVNPGYESPLHF
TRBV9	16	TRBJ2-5	CASSVALTGKQETQYF
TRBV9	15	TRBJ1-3	CASSVDGLSGNTIYF
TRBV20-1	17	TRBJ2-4	CSASPIAGGLPKNIQYF
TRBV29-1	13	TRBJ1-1	CSVVPGGGTEAFF
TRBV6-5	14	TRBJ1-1	CASSWGQAGTEAFF
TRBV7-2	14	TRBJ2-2	CASSRDRGTGELFF
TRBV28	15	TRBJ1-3	CASRLQGKPGNTIYF
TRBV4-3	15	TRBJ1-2	CASSHDRVVNYGYTF
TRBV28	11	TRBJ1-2	CASSSQHGYTF
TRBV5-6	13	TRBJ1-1	CASSPGLSTEAFF